Each of the 3 T cell receptor beta chains below was sequenced from the same sample in a study of control samples from healthy donors and cancer patients. Sequencing was performed with immunoSEQ multiplex PCR; in TCRdb, only in-frame clones are kept and a portion is missing. The data show around 250,000 clones, with approximately 80% seen just once and 13% held by the top ten. The sequenced sample consisted of PBMCs. These TCRs come from a woman aged 55-70 years with lung cancer.

This chain connects TRBV28 to TRBJ2-7; D uncertain. The germline V and J ends were trimmed by 6 bases and 3 bases, with 9 bases remaining between them. The germline CDR1 and CDR2 sequences are MDHEN and SYDVKM. The CDR3 runs 12 residues. CDR3 bases: TGTGCCAGCAGCCCCTCCCTCTACGAGCAGTACTTC. Translation: CASSPSLYEQYF.

The CDR3 region has the DNA TGTGCCAGCAGCTTAGGAGAGGCAGCCTCAATCCTGGGCTACACCTTC. Translating it yields CASSLGEAASILGYTF. V is TRBV7-8 and J is TRBJ1-2; D ambiguous. Trimming pared 1 base from V and 8 bases from J, leaving 20 bases between. Germline-derived CDR1 and CDR2 are SGHVS and FQNEAQ. CDR3 size: 16 residues.

This clone was seen only a few times. The rearrangement links TRBV5-1 to TRBJ1-2; TRBD1 agrees at 9 bases. Germline CDR1 is SGHRS and CDR2 is YFSETQ. Trimming cost V 4 bases and J 5 bases; bases outside gene matches: 9. This CDR3 spans 15 amino acids. CDR3 protein: CASSTQPGQGYGYTF. CDR3 bases: TGCGCCAGCAGCACCCAGCCGGGACAGGGTTATGGCTACACCTTC.